These 21 T cell receptor beta chains came from one sample sequenced in a study of T-cell reconstitution after alpha-beta-depleted transplantation in children. The library targeted TCRbeta and was prepared with unique molecular identifiers. TCRdb re-called the PCR reads through MiXCR, storing one row per CDR3 protein. The repertoire holds about 170,000 distinct CDR3 sequences, with over 8.5% as singletons. The starting material was PBMCs, obtained before TCRalphabeta/CD19-depleted stem cell transplant. These receptors were obtained from a boy younger than 10 with acute myeloid leukemia, due to receive a stem cell transplant.

Many counts were recorded for this clonotype. This rearrangement joins TRBV5-1 to TRBJ2-1; D might be TRBD1 (5 bases). Trimming took 4 bases from V and 6 from J, leaving 14 bases between them. CDR3 length: 14 amino acids. From germline, CDR1 is SGHRS and CDR2 YFSETQ. The CDR3 loop reads CASSPRPRGNEQFF. CDR3 coding DNA: TGCGCCAGCAGCCCCCGGCCTAGGGGCAATGAGCAGTTCTTC.

Comment on this clonotype: A much larger clone differs by one base, so this may be a read error. The chain recombines TRBV12-3 or TRBV12-4 with TRBJ1-5, with D tentatively TRBD1 (6 bases). The CDR3 loop spans 15 amino acids. In DNA, the CDR3 is TGTGCCACCAGTTCCACGGACAGCTCCAGTCAGCCCCAGCATTTT. Its protein is CATSSTDSSSQPQHF.

J is TRBJ1-2 and V is TRBV6-5, with D tentatively TRBD1 (5 bases). V was cut by 0 bases and J by 8 bases, with 10 bases left in between. The CDR3 spans 13 residues. In germline, CDR1 is MNHEY, CDR2 SVGAGI. The CDR3 loop reads CASSYSGWGGYTF. As DNA, the CDR3 is TGTGCCAGCAGTTACTCGGGTTGGGGGGGCTACACCTTC.

On this clonotype itself: It may be a read error: a sequence one base away is much more abundant. The chain has TRBV29-1 and TRBJ1-2, with 9 bases that match TRBD1. The V gene's germline CDR1 is SQVTM and CDR2 ANQGSEA. This CDR3 is 12 amino acids long. Germline trimming cut 2 bases from V and 12 bases from J; bases unmatched to any gene: 7. CDR3 sequence (DNA): TGCAGCGTTGAAACAGGGGGCTTCTTCGACACCTTC. Translated, it gives CSVETGGFFDTF.

There are many counts of this clonotype. This sequence joins TRBV4-1 and TRBJ2-5; 8 bases line up with TRBD1. CDR1 and CDR2 (germline): MGHRA, YSYEKL. This CDR3 is built from 14 residues. V dropped 6 bases and J dropped 3; count of bases not matched to a gene: 6. CDR3 loop: CASRHGTGKETQYF. The CDR3, as DNA: TGCGCCAGCAGGCACGGGACAGGAAAAGAGACCCAGTACTTC.

This clonotype was counted many times. The chain joins TRBV18 to TRBJ1-2; D call uncertain. From germline, CDR1 is KGHSH and CDR2 LQKENI. This CDR3 has 16 amino acids. V dropped 0 bases and J dropped 3 bases, with 14 bases sitting between them. The DNA of the CDR3 is TGTGCCAGCTCACCACCGAGCGTCCTACAAGACTATGGCTACACCTTC. Translating gives CASSPPSVLQDYGYTF. The complete variable domain, with remaining parts taken from reference TRBV18 and TRBJ1-2, reads NAGVMQNPRHLVRRRGQEARLRCSPMKGHSHVYWYRQLPEEGLKFMVYLQKENIIDESGMPKERFSAEFPKEGPSILRIQQVVRGDSAAYFCASSPPSVLQDYGYTFGSGTRLTVV.

The chain joins TRBV30 to TRBJ2-7; tentatively, D is TRBD2 (6 bases). There are 15 residues in the CDR3. From germline, CDR1 is GTSNPN and CDR2 SVGIG (reference sequence). Trimming took 1 base from V and 0 from J, leaving 13 bases between them. CDR3 coding DNA: TGTGCCTGGAGTGGACGCGGGAAGACCTCCTACGAGCAGTACTTC. This encodes CAWSGRGKTSYEQYF.

This clonotype was observed many times. The chain couples TRBV5-1 to TRBJ2-7; D tentatively reads TRBD1 or TRBD2 (5 bases each). V lost 4 bases and J lost 3, with 11 bases in between. The germline V gene encodes CDR1 SGHRS and CDR2 YFSETQ. The CDR3 is 13 amino acids. Here the CDR3 reads CASSPGANYEQYF. Written as DNA, the CDR3 is TGCGCCAGCAGCCCCGGGGCAAACTACGAGCAGTACTTC.

This clonotype was observed at least ten times. The V and J genes are TRBV12-3 or TRBV12-4 and TRBJ1-5, with 7 bases that match TRBD1. V gave up 4 bases and J gave up 6 bases; unmatched junction bases: 12. The length of the CDR3 is 16 residues. The CDR3 sequence: CASSSTGRGRSQPQHF. The CDR3, as DNA: TGTGCCAGCAGTTCGACTGGGAGGGGGCGAAGTCAGCCCCAGCATTTT.

This clonotype was counted many times. V and J are TRBV6-5 and TRBJ1-2; 11 bases are shared with TRBD1. The CDR3 covers 14 residues. V gave up 5 bases and J gave up 3 bases; unmatched junction bases: 2. The germline V gene has CDR1 MNHEY and CDR2 SVGAGI. The CDR3 DNA follows: TGTGCCAGCAGTCGGACAGGGGGCTACTATGGCTACACCTTC. Translation: CASSRTGGYYGYTF.

This clonotype came up many times. This chain links TRBV9 with TRBJ2-2; D is unresolved. CDR3 length: 13 amino acids. Trimming cost V 7 bases and J 1 base, with 8 bases left between them. The germline V gene encodes CDR1 SGDLS and CDR2 YYNGEE. The CDR3 DNA follows: TGTGCCAGCGGTAGCTTGAACACCGGGGAGCTGTTTTTT. Translating it yields CASGSLNTGELFF.

This clonotype appeared many times. The V and J genes are TRBV6-1 and TRBJ2-5; the D gene could be TRBD1 or TRBD2 (6 bases each). With 8 bases removed from V and 4 bases from J, the gap between germline ends came to 11 bases. The CDR3 loop spans 12 amino acids. CDR1 MNHNS and CDR2 SASEGT come from the germline V gene. The CDR3, as DNA: TGTGCCAGCTGCAAGGGGGGAGAGACCCAGTACTTC. Its protein product is CASCKGGETQYF.

This clonotype was seen ten or more times. This sequence joins TRBV12-3 or TRBV12-4 and TRBJ2-3; perhaps TRBD2 as D (6 bases). The germline V and J ends were trimmed by 4 bases and 1 base, with 18 bases remaining between them. There are 17 residues in the CDR3. The CDR3 sequence: CASSSWDREWGTDTQYF. Here the CDR3 DNA reads TGTGCCAGCAGTTCCTGGGACCGGGAGTGGGGCACAGATACGCAGTATTTT.

The chain is built from TRBV20-1 and TRBJ2-3, with D possibly TRBD1 on 6 matching bases. CDR1 is DFQATT, CDR2 SNEGSKA, per germline (reference sequence). The CDR3 has 12 residues. The V end lost 6 bases, the J end lost 9 bases, and 16 bases lay between the germline ends. In nucleotides, the CDR3 is TGCAGTGCGGGCCCCCAGGGGCCAACGCAGTATTTT. It yields the protein CSAGPQGPTQYF.

This clonotype was recorded at least ten times. The chain uses TRBV21-1 and TRBJ1-2; the table's D call TRBD1 went unverified against the DNA. TRBV21-1 is a listed pseudogene. The CDR3 runs to 14 residues. The CDR3 DNA is TGTGCCAGCAGGAAGGGGGGCTTCAGGTATGGCTACACCTTC. Amino acid sequence: CASRKGGFRYGYTF.

This clonotype has at least ten counts. The chain links TRBV11-2 to TRBJ1-5, with D tentatively TRBD1 (6 bases). V lost 0 bases and J lost 0, with 9 bases in between. Germline V gene lookup returns CDR1 SGHAT and CDR2 FQNNGV. This CDR3 spans 16 amino acids. This CDR3 reads CASSLDQGHSNQPQHF. In DNA form, the CDR3 reads TGTGCCAGCAGCTTAGACCAGGGACATAGCAATCAGCCCCAGCATTTT.

As for this clonotype: An end of the junction does not agree with germline; a read error may underlie this. This chain connects TRBV6-5 to TRBJ1-1, with D tentatively TRBD1 (5 bases). This CDR3 contains 15 residues. Germline V gene lookup returns CDR1 MNHEY and CDR2 SVGAGI. The chain's CDR3 is CASSWDGGMNTESFF. CDR3 bases: TGTGCCAGCAGTTGGGACGGAGGAATGAACACTGAATCTTTCTTT.

The CDR3 loop is CASSLRTPTYNEQFF. For the CDR3, the DNA is TGTGCCAGCAGCTTACGGACTCCCACTTACAATGAGCAGTTCTTC. The genes are TRBV11-2 and TRBJ2-1; maybe TRBD2 (5 bases). Germline V lookup: CDR1 SGHAT, CDR2 FQNNGV. With 2 bases removed from V and 4 bases from J, the gap between germline ends came to 12 bases. CDR3 size: 15 residues. Variable domain in full (rest from reference TRBV11-2 and TRBJ2-1): EAGVAQSPRYKIIEKRQSVAFWCNPISGHATLYWYQQILGQGPKLLIQFQNNGVVDDSQLPKDRFSAERLKGVDSTLKIQPAKLEDSAVYLCASSLRTPTYNEQFFGPGTRLTVL.

This clonotype was recorded many times. The chain couples TRBV6-1 to TRBJ2-7; D may match TRBD1 or TRBD2 (6 bases each). The CDR3 covers 14 residues. V was cut by 6 bases and J by 2 bases, with 14 bases left in between. The germline CDR1 and CDR2 sequences are MNHNS and SASEGT. The CDR3 here is CASRRGELAYEQYF. CDR3 in DNA: TGTGCCAGCAGGAGGGGGGAATTGGCCTACGAGCAGTACTTC.

This clonotype has a count of ten or more. V is TRBV20-1 and J is TRBJ2-7; 8 bases match TRBD1. The CDR3 runs to 15 residues. Germline CDR1 reads DFQATT; CDR2 reads SNEGSKA (reference sequence). V dropped 3 bases and J dropped 5; count of bases not matched to a gene: 12. This CDR3 is CSASGRNRGKNEQYF. CDR3 coding DNA: TGCAGTGCTAGCGGGAGAAACAGGGGGAAAAACGAGCAGTACTTC.

This clonotype was picked up many times. CDR3 DNA sequence: TGTGCCAGCAGTTTGACAGGGCGAGAGCAGTACTTC. Amino acid sequence: CASSLTGREQYF. This chain uses TRBV2 with TRBJ2-7; 7 nucleotides line up with TRBD1. Germline V lookup: CDR1 SNHLY, CDR2 FYNNEI. The CDR3 covers 12 residues. Losses at the gene ends were 5 bases for V and 7 bases for J; bases not matched to a gene: 5. The full variable domain, its missing parts supplied by reference TRBV2 and TRBJ2-7, is EPEVTQTPSHQVTQMGQEVILRCVPISNHLYFYWYRQILGQKVEFLVSFYNNEISEKSEIFDDQFSVERPDGSNFTLKIRSTKLEDSAMYFCASSLTGREQYFGPGTRLTVT.